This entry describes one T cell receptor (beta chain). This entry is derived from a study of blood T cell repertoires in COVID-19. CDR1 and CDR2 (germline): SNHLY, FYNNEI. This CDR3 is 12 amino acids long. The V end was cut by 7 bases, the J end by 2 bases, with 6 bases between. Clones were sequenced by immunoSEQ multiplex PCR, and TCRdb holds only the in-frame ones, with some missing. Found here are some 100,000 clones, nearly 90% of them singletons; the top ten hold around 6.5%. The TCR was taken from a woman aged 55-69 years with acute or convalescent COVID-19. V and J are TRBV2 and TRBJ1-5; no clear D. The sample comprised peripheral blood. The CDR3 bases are TGTGCCAGCAATCGGGGCAATCAGCCCCAGCATTTT. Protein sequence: CASNRGNQPQHF.